This TCR beta chain derives from a study of T cells in localized non-small cell lung cancer. Some clones are missing from TCRdb's copy, which holds only in-frame ones; the method was immunoSEQ multiplex PCR. The sample lists tens of thousands of clones, about 90% occurring once. Concerning this clone: Its antigen is undetermined.

Points from the study as a whole: It remains possible that heterogeneity exists, since only one tumor region was sequenced. A median around 57 of the top 100 tumor clones appeared in adjacent lung. Longer overall survival was seen with higher T cell density measured in blood. T cell clonality was highest in uninvolved adjacent lung, above tumor.

The sample here was peripheral blood, taken before any cancer treatment. The source of this sequence is an older female donor with stage I lung adenocarcinoma.

In DNA, the CDR3 is TGTGCCAGCAGGACAGGGGGCGCAAACTCCTACGAGCAGTACTTC. It is translated as CASRTGGANSYEQYF. The chain recombines TRBV28 with TRBJ2-7; 10 positions agree with TRBD1. The length of the CDR3 is 15 residues. From germline, CDR1 is MDHEN and CDR2 SYDVKM. Unmatched junction bases numbered 5, after V lost 6 bases and J lost 0 bases.